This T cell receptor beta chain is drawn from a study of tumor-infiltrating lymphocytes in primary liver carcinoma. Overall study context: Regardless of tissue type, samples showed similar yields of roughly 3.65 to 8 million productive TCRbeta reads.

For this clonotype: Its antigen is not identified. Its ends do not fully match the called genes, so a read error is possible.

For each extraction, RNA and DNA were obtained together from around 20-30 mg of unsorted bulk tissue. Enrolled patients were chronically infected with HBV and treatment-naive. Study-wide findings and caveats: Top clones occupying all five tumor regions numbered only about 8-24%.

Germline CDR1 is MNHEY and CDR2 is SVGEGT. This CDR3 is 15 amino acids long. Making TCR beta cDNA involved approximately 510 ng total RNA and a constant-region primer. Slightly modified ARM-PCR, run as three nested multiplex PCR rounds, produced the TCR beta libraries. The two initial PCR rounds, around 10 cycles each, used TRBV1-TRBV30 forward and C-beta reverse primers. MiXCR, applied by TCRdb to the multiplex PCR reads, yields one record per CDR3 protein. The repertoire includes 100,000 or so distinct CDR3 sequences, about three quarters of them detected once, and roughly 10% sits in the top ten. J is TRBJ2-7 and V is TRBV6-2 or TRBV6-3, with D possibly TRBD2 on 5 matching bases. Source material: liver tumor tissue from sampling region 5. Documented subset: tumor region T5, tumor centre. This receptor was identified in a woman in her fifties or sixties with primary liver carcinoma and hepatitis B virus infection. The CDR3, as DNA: TGTGCCAACAGTGTCGGGATTTCCGGTTCCTACGAGCAGTACTTC. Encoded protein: CANSVGISGSYEQYF.